This T cell receptor (beta chain) originates from a study of blood T cell repertoires in COVID-19. For the study at large: Donors in the United States, Italy and Spain gave samples during acute or convalescent COVID-19. Sample material is recorded as cDNA or gDNA derived from T cells, B-cell-depleted T cells, or PBMCs.

The germline V gene encodes CDR1 MNHEY and CDR2 SVGEGT. The trim removed 6 bases at V and 3 bases at J, leaving 5 bases unmatched. This CDR3 spans 15 amino acids. In the original workflow: The authors estimated nucleated cell counts from reference gene primer amplification. Only in-frame clones appear in the TCRdb table, and some are missing; sequencing was by immunoSEQ multiplex PCR. V, J and clone size are those of that table, while D and trimming were read from the DNA. Among about 180,000 clones, roughly 88% were seen once, and the ten largest hold approximately 9.9%. V and J are TRBV6-2 or TRBV6-3 and TRBJ2-2; 9 nucleotides match TRBD1. This sequence originates from a human donor with active or convalescent COVID-19. The donor label of this sample is uncertain. The sequencing input was peripheral blood. The CDR3 DNA is TGTGCCAGCAGCCTACAGGGGGCGTACACCGGGGAGCTGTTTTTT. Its protein product is CASSLQGAYTGELFF.